The next 13 T cell receptor beta chains were all read from a single sample in a study of blood T cells in healthy people across ages. Primed by a sample-barcoded 5' primer and a J-beta primer mix, a second PCR proceeded for roughly 7 to 12 cycles. One entry per CDR3 protein, called by TCRdb with MiXCR from the 5' RACE reads. The sample shows hundreds of thousands of distinct CDR3 sequences, around 42% of them seen only once. Sequences were obtained from blood. The receptors shown here come from a man between 60 and 75 years old in good health.

This chain uses TRBV5-6 with TRBJ2-7; possibly TRBD1 for D (5 bases). The V end was cut by 5 bases, the J end by 0 bases, with 18 bases between. The CDR3 has 16 amino acids. Germline V lookup: CDR1 SGHDT, CDR2 YYEEEE. CDR3 loop: CASSSQVLGYSYEQYF. In DNA form, the CDR3 reads TGTGCCAGCAGTTCACAGGTACTTGGGTACTCCTACGAGCAGTACTTC.

The chain is built from TRBV9 and TRBJ1-2; unclear D gene. The CDR3 has 12 amino acids. Trimming removed 5 bases from V and 4 bases from J, with 9 bases in between. Germline values: CDR1 SGDLS, CDR2 YYNGEE. This CDR3 reads CASSRALYGYTF. The CDR3, as DNA: TGTGCCAGCAGTCGGGCCCTCTATGGCTACACCTTC.

V and J are TRBV20-1 and TRBJ2-3, with D tentatively TRBD1 (5 bases). This CDR3 contains 13 residues. Trimming pared 1 base from V and 1 base from J, leaving 6 bases between. Germline loops: CDR1 DFQATT, CDR2 SNEGSKA (reference sequence). This CDR3 reads CSARVGGTDTQYF. CDR3 DNA sequence: TGCAGTGCTAGAGTAGGGGGCACAGATACGCAGTATTTT.

The chain uses TRBV5-1 and TRBJ2-7; TRBD1 matches 7 bases. In germline, CDR1 is SGHRS, CDR2 YFSETQ. J lost 5 bases, V lost 4 bases, and 12 bases had no gene match. The CDR3 runs to 15 residues. The CDR3 DNA reads as TGCGCCAGCAGCAGAGATTCGACAGGGACCGACGAGCAGTACTTC. Amino acids: CASSRDSTGTDEQYF.

The chain employs TRBV5-1 and TRBJ2-1, with TRBD1 as a possible D gene (7 bases). The ends were cut back, 4 bases at V and 6 bases at J, with 17 bases in the middle. Germline V CDR1 and CDR2: SGHRS, YFSETQ. The CDR3 contains 15 residues. The CDR3 DNA follows: TGCGCCAGCAGCCCCGGGGCAGGGGGGTGCAATGAGCAGTTCTTC. Translating it yields CASSPGAGGCNEQFF.

This clonotype has only a few counts. The J gene is TRBJ2-1, the V gene TRBV5-6, with D maybe TRBD1 (6 bases). Per germline, CDR1 SGHDT and CDR2 YYEEEE. V was pared by 4 bases and J by 6 bases, with 11 bases between. The CDR3 consists of 13 residues. CDR3 DNA: TGTGCCAGCAGCAGGGGACACCCCAATGAGCAGTTCTTC. Translation: CASSRGHPNEQFF. The full variable domain, completed using reference TRBV5-6 and TRBJ2-1, is DAGVTQSPTHLIKTRGQQVTLRCSPKSGHDTVSWYQQALGQGPQFIFQYYEEEERQRGNFPDRFSGHQFPNYSSELNVNALLLGDSALYLCASSRGHPNEQFFGPGTRLTVL.

V gene TRBV12-3 or TRBV12-4 combines with J gene TRBJ2-3; TRBD1 or TRBD2 may be the D gene (6 bases each). The CDR3 totals 16 residues. Trimming removed 7 bases from V and 0 bases from J, with 17 bases in between. The CDR3 here is CASILLRGESTDTQYF. The DNA of the CDR3 is TGTGCCAGCATACTCCTGAGGGGGGAGAGCACAGATACGCAGTATTTT.

The chain carries TRBV6-5 and TRBJ2-2; TRBD2 agrees at 12 bases. The CDR3 extends over 16 amino acids. Germline trimming cut 6 bases from V and 6 bases from J; bases unmatched to any gene: 8. Per germline, CDR1 MNHEY and CDR2 SVGAGI. CDR3 nucleotides: TGTGCCAGCAGGGTGGATCTAGCGGGGGGGCCCGGGGAGCTGTTTTTT. It encodes CASRVDLAGGPGELFF.

This clonotype was recorded a few times. V is TRBV5-5 and J is TRBJ2-7, with TRBD1 as a possible D gene (6 bases). The CDR3 is 16 amino acids. The V end lost 0 bases, the J end lost 0 bases, and 13 bases lay between the germline ends. Germline values: CDR1 SGHKS, CDR2 YYEKEE (reference sequence). The CDR3 nucleotides are TGTGCCAGCAGCTTGGGTGACAGGTCTCCCTCCTACGAGCAGTACTTC. Its protein product is CASSLGDRSPSYEQYF.

The J gene is TRBJ1-2, the V gene TRBV11-2; possibly TRBD1 for D (5 bases). Germline V lookup: CDR1 SGHAT, CDR2 FQNNGV. The CDR3 totals 13 residues. V was pared by 5 bases and J by 5 bases, with 12 bases between. CDR3 residues: CASSRTQKYGYTF. CDR3 bases: TGTGCCAGCAGCCGGACACAAAAATATGGCTACACCTTC.

There are many counts of this clonotype. This chain links TRBV5-5 with TRBJ1-2, with 9 nucleotides matching TRBD1. CDR1 and CDR2 (germline): SGHKS, YYEKEE (reference sequence). The CDR3 consists of 13 residues. The J segment lost 6 bases and the V segment lost 0 bases, leaving 0 bases of the junction unmatched. CDR3 nucleotides: TGTGCCAGCAGCTTGGGGACAGGGGATGGCTACACCTTC. Amino acids: CASSLGTGDGYTF.

In its sample, this clonotype was seen once. This chain connects TRBV7-9 to TRBJ2-1; no clear D gene. V lost 4 bases and J 10 bases, leaving 14 bases between the germline ends. The CDR3 totals 13 residues. Germline CDR1 and CDR2: SEHNR and FQNEAQ (reference sequence). The CDR3 spells CASSYNTMYEQFF. The CDR3 coding sequence is TGTGCCAGCAGCTACAATACAATGTACGAGCAGTTCTTC.

Regarding this clonotype: This may be a read error, as it is one base from a much larger clone. This rearrangement joins TRBV29-1 to TRBJ2-7; a possible D gene is TRBD2 (6 bases). V was cut by 5 bases and J by 4 bases, with 18 bases left in between. CDR1 SQVTM and CDR2 ANQGSEA come from the germline V gene. This CDR3 is 14 amino acids long. The DNA for the CDR3 is TGCAGCGTTCAACCGGGACGGGGACTGTACGAGCAGTACTTC. This encodes CSVQPGRGLYEQYF.